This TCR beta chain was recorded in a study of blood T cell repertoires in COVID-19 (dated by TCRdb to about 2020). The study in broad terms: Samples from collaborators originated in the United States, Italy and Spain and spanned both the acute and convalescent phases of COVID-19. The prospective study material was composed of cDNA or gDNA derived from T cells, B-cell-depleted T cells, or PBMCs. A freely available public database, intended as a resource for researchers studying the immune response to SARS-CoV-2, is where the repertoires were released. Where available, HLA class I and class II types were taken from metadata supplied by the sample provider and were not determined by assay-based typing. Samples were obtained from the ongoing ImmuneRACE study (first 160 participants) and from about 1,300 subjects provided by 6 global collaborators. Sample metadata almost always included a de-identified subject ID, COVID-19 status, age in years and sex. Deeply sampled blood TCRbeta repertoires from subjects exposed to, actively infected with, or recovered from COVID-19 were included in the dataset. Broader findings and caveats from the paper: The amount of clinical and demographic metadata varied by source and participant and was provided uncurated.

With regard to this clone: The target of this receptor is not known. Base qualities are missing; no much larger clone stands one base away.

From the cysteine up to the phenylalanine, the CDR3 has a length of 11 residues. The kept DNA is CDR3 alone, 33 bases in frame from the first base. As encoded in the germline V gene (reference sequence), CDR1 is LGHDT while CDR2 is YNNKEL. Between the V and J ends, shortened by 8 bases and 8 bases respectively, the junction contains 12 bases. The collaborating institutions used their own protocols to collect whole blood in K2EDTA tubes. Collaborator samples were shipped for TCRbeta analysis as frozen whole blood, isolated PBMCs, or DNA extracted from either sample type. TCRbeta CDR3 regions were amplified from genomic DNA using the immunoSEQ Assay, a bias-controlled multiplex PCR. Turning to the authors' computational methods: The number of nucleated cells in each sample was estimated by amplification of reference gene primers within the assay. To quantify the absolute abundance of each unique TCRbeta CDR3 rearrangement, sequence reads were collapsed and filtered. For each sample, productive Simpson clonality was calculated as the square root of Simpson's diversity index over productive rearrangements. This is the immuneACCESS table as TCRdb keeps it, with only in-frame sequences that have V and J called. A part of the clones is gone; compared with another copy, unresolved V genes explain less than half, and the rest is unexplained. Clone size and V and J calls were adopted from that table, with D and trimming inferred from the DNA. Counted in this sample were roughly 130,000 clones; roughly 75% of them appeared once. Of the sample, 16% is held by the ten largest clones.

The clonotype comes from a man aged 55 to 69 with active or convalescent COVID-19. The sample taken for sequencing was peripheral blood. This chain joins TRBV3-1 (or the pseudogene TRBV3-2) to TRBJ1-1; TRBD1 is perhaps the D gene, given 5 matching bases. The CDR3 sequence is CASRAGKEAFF. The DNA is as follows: TGTGCCAGCCGGGCAGGGAAGGAAGCTTTCTTT.